This T cell receptor beta chain was sequenced for a study of graft-versus-host responses after intestinal transplantation (dated by TCRdb to about 2021). Regarding the research as a whole: The transplants that recipients received were multivisceral, liver-intestinal, or isolated intestinal. To identify alloreactive clones, pre-transplant mixed lymphocyte reaction products were sequenced and then compared with unstimulated pre-transplant donor and recipient T cells. Graft-versus-host and host-versus-graft alloreactive T cell clones were tracked in the graft, circulation and bone marrow after intestinal transplantation using bulk TCR-beta CDR3 sequencing. Donor T cell macrochimerism was defined as a peak of at least 4% donor T cells among recipient peripheral blood mononuclear cells. Every recipient was given anti-thymocyte globulin induction, then maintenance tacrolimus and steroids for approximately 3 years. Rather than going through the commercial service, samples from three later patients were sequenced in-house on an Illumina MiSeq and processed with MiXCR. Of the 20 to 30 intestinal transplant recipients enrolled in the cohort, one of whom was a retransplant, a few patients without pretransplant specimens were excluded.

CDR1 and CDR2 are read off the germline V gene (reference sequence) as SEHNR and FQNEAQ. V has 5 bases trimmed and J has 6 bases trimmed; junction bases matching no gene number 9. The CDR3, from cysteine to phenylalanine, totals 15 residues. Kept here is only the CDR3 DNA, which spans 45 bases and is read in frame from base 1. Concerning this clone: What antigen it recognizes has not been identified. No much larger clone is present one base from it, and per-base qualities are unavailable.

The library was generated by the immunoSEQ multiplex PCR assay. High-throughput TCR-beta CDR3 sequencing of genomic DNA from most patients was performed by Adaptive Biotechnologies. Processing in the source paper ran as follows. TCR sequencing data were retrieved from Adaptive's ImmunoSEQ software for 15 to 20 patients, whereas a few other patients were processed with MiXCR and VDJtools. CDR3 nucleotide sequences shared between donor and recipient were removed because their origin could not be assigned. To be classed as alloreactive, a clone needed at least 2-fold expansion over unstimulated cells and a minimum CFSE-low frequency of 0.002% (template counts) or 0.001% (read counts). A clone was considered mappable if detected in the sequenced pre-transplant spleen, lymph node, or MLR CFSE-low populations of the donor or recipient. The cumulative frequency of alloreactive clones was calculated as a percentage of all sequences, weighted by copy number. Held by TCRdb, this immuneACCESS table contains in-frame sequences only and omits some clones. Under half of the omission traces to an unresolved V gene where checked; the cause of the rest is unknown. Clone size and V and J calls were adopted from that table, with D and trimming inferred from the DNA. The sample has around 33,000 clones on record, 90% to 95% of them singletons. The top ten hold about 0.8% of the sample.

Blood samples were collected up to 4 times in the first month after transplant and then at least monthly when available. What the study reported, not specific to this receptor: Early after transplant, peak levels of circulating GvH clones were found to be associated with declines in HvG clones. Conclusions were limited by the relatively low number and heterogeneity of intestinal transplant patients. In the allografts of patients with donor T cell macrochimerism, GvH to HvG T cell clonal ratios were high. GvH clones turned up in recipient bone marrow, with some appearing earlier in ileal mucosa or blood, a pattern consistent with an intestinal mucosal origin.

The sample in question was PBMCs, obtained 16 days after intestinal transplant. The sequence was obtained from a human patient who received an intestinal transplant, so some T cells may come from the graft donor. Recombination connected TRBV7-9 to TRBJ1-2, and 10 junction bases match TRBD1. The CDR3 region reads CASSPGQGEEDGYTF. The bases are TGTGCCAGCAGCCCCGGACAGGGGGAAGAAGATGGCTACACCTTC.